This passage covers 32 T cell receptor beta chains from one sample sequenced in a study of regulatory T cells in long-lasting Graves disease. Libraries of TCR beta came from iRepertoire HTBI primers plus Arm-PCR of CDR3 regions. TCRdb reanalysed the multiplex PCR reads using MiXCR and keeps one entry per CDR3 protein. The sample lists 400,000 to 500,000 distinct CDR3 sequences; around 21% were seen once. Time point indicated: persistent/refractory GD, antithyroid drugs over 5 years with positive TRAb. TCR sequences were obtained from RNA taken from PBMCs. This specimen was peripheral blood mononuclear cells (PBMCs), taken when the disease was refractory, from a patient treated with antithyroid drugs. These receptors came from a female donor with Graves disease.

This clonotype was recorded many times. This chain joins TRBV12-3 or TRBV12-4 and TRBJ1-1; tentatively, D is TRBD1 (5 bases). Trimming left V 7 bases short and J 6 bases short, with 12 bases between. The CDR3 is 12 residues long. CDR3 residues: CASKLGVSEAFF. The CDR3 nucleotides are TGTGCCAGCAAGTTAGGGGTCTCTGAAGCTTTCTTT.

Comment on this clonotype: A read error is possible here, since a much larger clone lies one base away. The chain carries TRBV20-1 and TRBJ2-2, with D tentatively TRBD2 (6 bases). Trimming shortened V by 2 bases and J by 3 bases, and 13 bases separated the two germline ends. Germline lookup yields CDR1 DFQATT and CDR2 SNEGSKA (reference sequence). The CDR3 extends over 15 amino acids. CDR3 coding DNA: TGCAGTGCTAGAAAGAAGGGAGGCTACACCGGGGAGCTGTTTTTT. Protein sequence: CSARKKGGYTGELFF.

In this sample, this clonotype turned up many times. The V call is TRBV5-8, the J call TRBJ1-2, with 10 bases fitting TRBD1. The germline gives CDR1 SGHTS, CDR2 YDEGEE. The CDR3 runs to 17 residues. The ends lost 2 bases at V and 6 bases at J; junction bases unmatched: 13. This CDR3 is CASSFRDRGRRWNGYTF. DNA of the CDR3: TGTGCCAGCAGCTTTCGTGACAGGGGGCGCAGATGGAATGGCTACACCTTC.

Ten or more counts support this clonotype. The chain joins TRBV28 to TRBJ1-1, with 9 bases fitting TRBD1. CDR3 length: 18 amino acids. Unmatched junction bases numbered 13, after V lost 5 bases and J lost 0 bases. Germline assignment: CDR1 MDHEN and CDR2 SYDVKM. The CDR3 region is CASSPLRGTGPMNTEAFF. As DNA, the CDR3 is TGTGCCAGCAGTCCCCTTCGCGGGACAGGGCCCATGAACACTGAAGCTTTCTTT.

The genes are TRBV7-9 and TRBJ1-4; no clear D. CDR1 and CDR2 (germline): SEHNR, FQNEAQ (reference sequence). The CDR3 sequence is 12 residues long. Trimming took off 6 bases at V and 4 bases at J, with 6 bases between the two ends. The CDR3, as DNA: TGTGCCAGCAGACCAGTTAATGAAAAACTGTTTTTT. It codes for CASRPVNEKLFF.

This clonotype was seen ten or more times. This chain uses TRBV7-2 with TRBJ1-2; the D is unclear. Germline V gene lookup returns CDR1 SGHTA and CDR2 FQGNSA. This CDR3 is built from 12 residues. V was cut by 1 base and J by 9 bases, with 9 bases left in between. CDR3 nucleotide sequence: TGTGCCAGCAGCTTAGATTGGGGTCGCTACACCTTC. It codes for CASSLDWGRYTF.

About this clonotype itself: A much larger clone lies a single base off, so this may be a read error. The DNA for the CDR3 is TGTGCCAGTAGTCCCCGTGGGGCAGGGAGGAGCAATCGGCCCCAGCATTTT. Encoded protein: CASSPRGAGRSNRPQHF. This chain joins TRBV19 and TRBJ1-5; possibly TRBD1 for D (5 bases). The germline V gene encodes CDR1 LNHDA and CDR2 SQIVND (reference sequence). This CDR3 spans 17 amino acids.

V usage is TRBV27 and J usage is TRBJ2-7, with TRBD1 as a possible D gene (5 bases). CDR3 length equals 17 residues. Germline assignment: CDR1 MNHEY and CDR2 SMNVEV (reference sequence). The ends were cut back, 3 bases at V and 7 bases at J, with 25 bases in the middle. The CDR3 sequence is CASSLSPPGTGIREQYF. CDR3 bases: TGTGCCAGCAGTTTGAGCCCCCCCGGAACAGGCATTAGAGAGCAGTACTTC.

Comment on this clonotype: One end of the junction varies from germline; a read error may be responsible. V is TRBV7-2 and J is TRBJ1-5; no clear D gene. This CDR3 has 15 residues. CDR1 is SGHTA, CDR2 FQGNSA, per germline. The CDR3: CASSTEWYSNRPQHF. The DNA of the CDR3 is TGTGCCAGCAGCACCGAGTGGTATAGCAATCGGCCCCAGCATTTT.

This clonotype was seen a few times. The chain has TRBV18 and TRBJ1-5; 8 bases agree with TRBD1. V gave up 2 bases and J gave up 7 bases; unmatched junction bases: 10. The CDR3 sequence is 16 residues long. CDR1 and CDR2 from the germline V gene are KGHSH and LQKENI. The CDR3 nucleotides read TGTGCCAGCTCACCAACAGGACAGGGTGTTAAGCAGCCCCAGCATTTT. Protein product: CASSPTGQGVKQPQHF.

This clonotype appeared many times. V and J are TRBV28 and TRBJ1-1; D ambiguous. Per the germline V gene, CDR1 is MDHEN and CDR2 is SYDVKM. The CDR3 is 14 residues long. V lost 2 bases to trimming and J lost 4 bases, with 11 bases between them. CDR3 nucleotides: TGTGCCAGCAGTTTAGCAGGTGCGGGCACTGAAGCTTTCTTT. Its protein is CASSLAGAGTEAFF.

This clonotype showed up many times. V is TRBV10-3 and J is TRBJ2-7; 11 bases fit TRBD2. With V trimmed by 6 bases and J by 5 bases, 9 bases remained unmatched. There are 15 residues in the CDR3. Germline V gives CDR1 ENHRY, CDR2 SYGVKD. CDR3 coding DNA: TGTGCCATCAGCGACACTAGCGGGAGTATCCACGAGCAGTACTTC. Its translation is CAISDTSGSIHEQYF.

In DNA form, the CDR3 reads TGTGCCAGCATTTTGAGGGCGGGAGGGCCCCATGAGCAGTTCTTC. Translated: CASILRAGGPHEQFF. The chain has TRBV28 and TRBJ2-1; 9 bases agree with TRBD2. The CDR3 spans 15 residues. Germline V CDR1 and CDR2: MDHEN, SYDVKM. The V gene end was trimmed by 7 bases and the J gene end by 8 bases; junction bases not matched to a gene: 12.

This chain uses TRBV28 with TRBJ1-2; the D is unclear. V shed 4 bases and J shed 4 bases, with 16 bases lying between them. Germline V gene sequence: CDR1 MDHEN, CDR2 SYDVKM. The CDR3 is made up of 15 amino acids. The CDR3, as DNA: TGTGCCAGCAGTTACAGTTCAGGAGGATTCTATGGCTACACCTTC. It specifies CASSYSSGGFYGYTF.

This sequence joins TRBV29-1 and TRBJ2-3, with D possibly TRBD1 on 6 matching bases. Looked up from germline, CDR1 is SQVTM and CDR2 is ANQGSEA. The CDR3 extends over 15 amino acids. Trimming took 2 bases from V and 3 from J, leaving 15 bases between them. The CDR3 here is CSVETPHRVTDTQYF. Here the CDR3 DNA reads TGCAGCGTTGAAACTCCCCACAGGGTAACAGATACGCAGTATTTT.

This clonotype has just one count. A much larger clone lies a single base off, so this may be a read error. V gene TRBV10-3 combines with J gene TRBJ2-7; the D gene is possibly TRBD2 (6 bases). CDR1 is ENHRY and CDR2 is SYGVKD in the germline V gene. The CDR3 is 14 amino acids. V lost 4 bases and J lost 3, with 13 bases in between. The CDR3 DNA reads as TGTGCCATCAGTGCGCTGGGGGGTGGCTACGAGCAGTACTTC. The encoded protein is CAISALGGGYEQYF.

This clonotype was recorded many times. The V and J genes are TRBV28 and TRBJ1-1; 9 bases are shared with TRBD1. The germline gives CDR1 MDHEN, CDR2 SYDVKM. With V trimmed by 2 bases and J by 9 bases, 4 bases remained unmatched. The CDR3 consists of 13 residues. CDR3 sequence reads: CASSLLGTGKAFF. The CDR3 DNA reads as TGTGCCAGCAGTTTACTTGGGACAGGGAAAGCTTTCTTT.

The chain joins TRBV7-2 to TRBJ2-7, with 9 bases matching TRBD2. This CDR3 comprises 15 residues. V lost 7 bases, J lost 3 bases, and 10 bases stayed unmatched. Per the germline V gene, CDR1 is SGHTA and CDR2 is FQGNSA. The CDR3 region is CASIPIAGEHYEQYF. In DNA, the CDR3 is TGTGCCAGCATCCCCATAGCGGGAGAGCACTACGAGCAGTACTTC.

The sample holds many counts of this clonotype. This chain's CDR3 is CASNPTGTSNTGELFF. CDR3 DNA: TGTGCCAGCAATCCAACAGGGACCTCTAACACCGGGGAGCTGTTTTTT. V usage is TRBV28 and J usage is TRBJ2-2, with D tentatively TRBD1 (6 bases). The V end lost 7 bases, the J end lost 2 bases, and 17 bases lay between the germline ends. CDR1 MDHEN and CDR2 SYDVKM come from the germline V gene. The CDR3 has 16 amino acids.

This rearrangement joins TRBV19 to TRBJ2-7; TRBD1 or TRBD2 may be the D gene (5 bases each). V lost 5 bases and J 2 bases, leaving 10 bases between the germline ends. The CDR3 has 13 residues. Germline assignment: CDR1 LNHDA and CDR2 SQIVND (reference sequence). CDR3 sequence: CASSLGETYEQYF. In DNA form, the CDR3 reads TGTGCCAGTAGTTTGGGGGAAACCTACGAGCAGTACTTC.

This clonotype was seen a few times. CDR3 bases: TGTGCCACCAGTGATTTGCTAGCGGGAGTTGAGGAGACCCAGTACTTC. The encoded protein is CATSDLLAGVEETQYF. V gene TRBV24-1 combines with J gene TRBJ2-5; 10 positions match TRBD2. V was clipped by 0 bases and J by 5 bases; unmatched bases: 5. CDR1 is KGHDR, CDR2 SFDVKD, per germline. This CDR3 spans 16 amino acids.

This clonotype was counted a few times. J is TRBJ2-7 and V is TRBV6-2 or TRBV6-3; D unclear. The CDR3 has 14 residues. Per germline, CDR1 MNHEY and CDR2 SVGEGT. Trimming took 5 bases from V and 2 from J, leaving 13 bases between them. CDR3: CASSGFGETYEQYF. CDR3 DNA: TGTGCCAGCAGTGGGTTTGGGGAAACCTACGAGCAGTACTTC.

The J gene is TRBJ1-5, the V gene TRBV6-2 or TRBV6-3, with TRBD1 matching over 8 bases. This CDR3 has 15 amino acids. Per the germline V gene, CDR1 is MNHEY and CDR2 is SVGEGT. V shed 7 bases, J shed 0 bases, and the junction held 5 bases outside the gene matches. CDR3 sequence: CASMTGVDSNQPQHF. The CDR3 DNA reads as TGTGCCAGCATGACAGGGGTGGATAGCAATCAGCCCCAGCATTTT.

CDR3 amino acids: CSARAGDPLYSNQPQHF. As DNA, the CDR3 is TGCAGTGCTAGAGCGGGGGACCCATTATATAGCAATCAGCCCCAGCATTTT. V and J are TRBV20-1 and TRBJ1-5, with D possibly TRBD1 on 5 matching bases. This CDR3 spans 17 amino acids. The germline V gene encodes CDR1 DFQATT and CDR2 SNEGSKA (reference sequence). Trimming took off 1 base at V and 0 bases at J, with 16 bases between the two ends.

This clonotype was recorded at least ten times. V usage is TRBV6-1 and J usage is TRBJ2-7, with 8 bases that match TRBD1. Germline loops: CDR1 MNHNS, CDR2 SASEGT. The J segment lost 3 bases and the V segment lost 8 bases, leaving 12 bases of the junction unmatched. The CDR3 consists of 15 residues. CDR3 sequence (DNA): TGTGCCAGCGTAGAGGGACCGGGACAGGTCTACGAGCAGTACTTC. This sequence encodes CASVEGPGQVYEQYF.

The chain has TRBV14 and TRBJ1-1, with a weak D call TRBD1 (6 bases). CDR1 SGHDN and CDR2 FVKESK come from the germline V gene. The CDR3 runs to 15 residues. V was clipped by 4 bases and J by 0 bases, with 12 bases between them. CDR3 region: CASSPLDRVNTEAFF. The CDR3 coding sequence is TGTGCCAGCAGCCCTCTGGACAGAGTGAACACTGAAGCTTTCTTT.

This chain joins TRBV9 and TRBJ1-6; no reliable D call. The CDR3 is made up of 13 amino acids. The V gene's germline CDR1 is SGDLS and CDR2 YYNGEE. V was shortened by 0 bases and J by 7 bases, with 5 bases between the two germline ends. In DNA, the CDR3 is TGTGCCAGCAGCGTAGCTGAGAATTCACCCCTCCACTTT. It is translated as CASSVAENSPLHF.

This clonotype came up a few times. A single base separates this from a much larger clone, so it may be a read error. This chain links TRBV28 with TRBJ2-4, with a possible D match to TRBD1 (5 bases). Germline CDR1 MDHEN, CDR2 SYDVKM. Trimming cost V 6 bases and J 5 bases, with 14 bases left between them. This CDR3 contains 14 residues. The CDR3 loop reads CASRYQGNENIQYF. CDR3 DNA sequence: TGTGCCAGCAGGTACCAGGGTAACGAAAACATTCAGTACTTC.

V gene TRBV20-1 combines with J gene TRBJ2-7; TRBD2 agrees at 11 bases. The CDR3 spans 13 residues. V gave up 5 bases and J gave up 3 bases; unmatched junction bases: 3. The germline gives CDR1 DFQATT, CDR2 SNEGSKA (reference sequence). The CDR3 is CSAPGLAGYEQYF. DNA of the CDR3: TGCAGTGCTCCCGGACTAGCGGGCTACGAGCAGTACTTC.

This clonotype was counted only a few times. The rearrangement uses TRBV29-1 and TRBJ1-5; tentative D call: TRBD1 (5 bases). Trimming left V 7 bases short and J 3 bases short, with 13 bases between. The CDR3 spans 13 residues. CDR1 SQVTM and CDR2 ANQGSEA come from the germline V gene. CDR3 region: CSGKTGPNQPQHF. The CDR3 DNA reads as TGCAGCGGGAAAACAGGCCCCAATCAGCCCCAGCATTTT.

This clonotype has at least ten counts. The chain uses TRBV2 and TRBJ1-3, with D possibly being TRBD1 (5 bases). CDR1 SNHLY and CDR2 FYNNEI come from the germline V gene. V was trimmed by 5 bases and J by 0 bases, leaving 11 bases between them. CDR3 length equals 15 residues. The CDR3, as DNA: TGTGCCAGCAGTCCTGACAGTTACTCTGGAAACACCATATATTTT. Translating it yields CASSPDSYSGNTIYF.

This chain uses TRBV13 with TRBJ2-7, with 8 nucleotides matching TRBD1. The CDR3 consists of 19 residues. In germline, CDR1 is PRHDT, CDR2 FYEKMQ (reference sequence). V trimming: 1 base; J trimming: 2 bases; junction bases outside the gene matches: 16. The DNA for the CDR3 is TGTGCCAGCAGCTTAGCGGGACAGGCTAGCGTGAAAGGTGCCTACGAGCAGTACTTC. Protein: CASSLAGQASVKGAYEQYF.